The rows below give T cell receptor beta chains drawn from one sample of a study of T cells in Graves' hyperthyroidism and ophthalmopathy. TCRdb independently ran MiXCR on the multiplex PCR reads; one entry per CDR3 protein. The sample shows hundreds of thousands of distinct CDR3 sequences, roughly 18% of them seen only once. Source material: blood. The receptor source for this set is a woman in her late teens or twenties with Graves' ophthalmopathy. Both conserved end residues are part of each CDR3. Each record gives: clone size, CDR3 length, V gene, CDR3 protein. The size of a clone is reported for some rows only, either as once, few or many, or as a class for expanded clones.

clone size: NA
CDR3 length: 13
V gene: TRBV30
CDR3 protein: CAWRSFETGELFF

clone size: many
CDR3 length: 14
V gene: TRBV5-1
CDR3 protein: CASSPVAGTDTQYF

clone size: many
CDR3 length: 14
V gene: TRBV9
CDR3 protein: CASSVGAGVTPLHF

clone size: few
CDR3 length: 16
V gene: TRBV7-8
CDR3 protein: CASSLEIAVGNQPQHF

clone size: NA
CDR3 length: 15
V gene: TRBV4-1
CDR3 protein: CASSQESRSSYEQYF

clone size: many
CDR3 length: 14
V gene: TRBV7-9
CDR3 protein: CASSLTGEGTEAFF

clone size: NA
CDR3 length: 16
V gene: TRBV15
CDR3 protein: CATSRDTTGVNYGYTF

clone size: NA
CDR3 length: 12
V gene: TRBV18
CDR3 protein: CASSPPNSQLFF

clone size: many
CDR3 length: 16
V gene: TRBV27
CDR3 protein: CASSPQVGGYQETQYF

clone size: many
CDR3 length: 15
V gene: TRBV28
CDR3 protein: CASRSTGGGPYGYTF

clone size: many
CDR3 length: 14
V gene: TRBV7-2
CDR3 protein: CASSQTGNPYEQYF

clone size: NA
CDR3 length: 13
V gene: TRBV28
CDR3 protein: CKTGTSGGGTQYF

clone size: NA
CDR3 length: 14
V gene: TRBV11-1
CDR3 protein: CASSQLGQAYEQYF

clone size: NA
CDR3 length: 15
V gene: TRBV7-2
CDR3 protein: CASSLTATSGNTIYF

clone size: few
CDR3 length: 14
V gene: TRBV6-1
CDR3 protein: CASRRLADTDTQYF

clone size: NA
CDR3 length: 15
V gene: TRBV6-1
CDR3 protein: CASSIRTQAPYGYTF

clone size: many
CDR3 length: 14
V gene: TRBV19
CDR3 protein: CASSPGQGRDEQFF

clone size: few
CDR3 length: 17
V gene: TRBV10-2
CDR3 protein: CASSEQGLAGYTGELFF

clone size: few
CDR3 length: 18
V gene: TRBV13
CDR3 protein: CASSLRPLKGPLLNEQFF

clone size: few
CDR3 length: 14
V gene: TRBV3-1
CDR3 protein: CASSLAGGGDTQYF

clone size: few
CDR3 length: 15
V gene: TRBV5-1
CDR3 protein: CASSFESGGTYEQYF

clone size: NA
CDR3 length: 15
V gene: TRBV5-6
CDR3 protein: CASSFEVGSTGELFF

clone size: NA
CDR3 length: 15
V gene: TRBV25-1
CDR3 protein: CASSEWPRNTGELFF

clone size: many
CDR3 length: 14
V gene: TRBV6-5
CDR3 protein: CASSYSGMNTEAFF

clone size: NA
CDR3 length: 14
V gene: TRBV7-9
CDR3 protein: CASSTIQGNYGYTF

clone size: NA
CDR3 length: 14
V gene: TRBV3-1
CDR3 protein: CASSHTGGPDEQFF

clone size: many
CDR3 length: 15
V gene: TRBV7-9
CDR3 protein: CASSLVGQGDYEQYF

clone size: NA
CDR3 length: 17
V gene: TRBV27
CDR3 protein: CASSFLGPDRGAYEQYF

clone size: many
CDR3 length: 15
V gene: TRBV18
CDR3 protein: CASSPNGPLTDTQYF

clone size: many
CDR3 length: 15
V gene: TRBV5-5
CDR3 protein: CASSQDRASPYGYTF

clone size: NA
CDR3 length: 16
V gene: TRBV28
CDR3 protein: CASSLEGQAYNQPQHF